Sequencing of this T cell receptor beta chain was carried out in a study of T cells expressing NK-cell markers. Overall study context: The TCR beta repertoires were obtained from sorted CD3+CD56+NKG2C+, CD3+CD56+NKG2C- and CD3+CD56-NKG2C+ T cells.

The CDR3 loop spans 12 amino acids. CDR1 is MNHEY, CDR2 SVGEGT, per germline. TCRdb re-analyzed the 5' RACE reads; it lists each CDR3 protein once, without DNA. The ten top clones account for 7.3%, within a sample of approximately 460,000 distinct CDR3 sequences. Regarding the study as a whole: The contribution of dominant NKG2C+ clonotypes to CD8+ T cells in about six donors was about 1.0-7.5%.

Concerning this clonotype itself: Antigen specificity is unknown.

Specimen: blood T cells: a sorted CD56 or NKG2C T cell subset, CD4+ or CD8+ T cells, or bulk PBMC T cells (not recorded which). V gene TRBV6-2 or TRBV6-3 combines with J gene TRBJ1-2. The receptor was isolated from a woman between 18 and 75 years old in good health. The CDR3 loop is CASSYRAYGYTF.